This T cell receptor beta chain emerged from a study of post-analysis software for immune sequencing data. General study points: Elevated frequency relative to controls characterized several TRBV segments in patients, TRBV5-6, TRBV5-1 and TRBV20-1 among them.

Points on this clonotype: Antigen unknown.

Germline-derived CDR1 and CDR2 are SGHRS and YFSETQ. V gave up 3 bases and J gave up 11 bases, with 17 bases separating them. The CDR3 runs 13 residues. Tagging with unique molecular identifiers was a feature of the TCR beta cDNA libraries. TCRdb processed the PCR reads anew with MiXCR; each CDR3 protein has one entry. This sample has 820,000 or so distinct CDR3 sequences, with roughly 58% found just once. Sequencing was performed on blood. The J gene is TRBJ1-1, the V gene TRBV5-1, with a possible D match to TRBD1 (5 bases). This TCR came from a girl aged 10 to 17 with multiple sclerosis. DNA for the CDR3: TGCGCCAGCAGCTCGGGGCATGCCCCAAGGGCTTTCTTT. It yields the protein CASSSGHAPRAFF.